What follows describes a single T cell receptor beta chain. The source of the sample is a study of T cells in localized non-small cell lung cancer. The data were produced by immunoSEQ multiplex PCR, yet TCRdb's version contains in-frame clones alone and is incomplete. The table has 70,000 or so clones, roughly 80% seen once; the top ten hold 1.3%. Trimming cost V 4 bases and J 4 bases, with 17 bases left between them. The CDR3 is made up of 15 amino acids. CDR1 and CDR2 from the germline V gene are MGHRA and YSYEKL. This specimen was peripheral blood, taken before any cancer treatment. This clonotype originated in a female donor at least 60 years old with stage I lung adenocarcinoma. This rearrangement joins TRBV4-1 to TRBJ2-7; TRBD1 is a possible D gene (5 bases). The CDR3 coding sequence is TGCGCCAGCAGCCCCCGGACACGGACCTCATACGAGCAGTACTTC. This encodes CASSPRTRTSYEQYF.